One TCR beta chain is described in this entry. This sample is drawn from a study of technical replicates of blood from a few donors. Generated by immunoSEQ multiplex PCR, the TCRdb table keeps only in-frame clones and is missing some. The data hold roughly 71,000 clones, with around 95% observed a single time. The germline CDR1 and CDR2 sequences are SNHLY and FYNNEI. The CDR3 is 14 amino acids. After removal of 4 bases from V and 3 bases from J, the junction contained 0 bases not matched to a gene. V usage is TRBV2 and J usage is TRBJ1-4; TRBD1 matches at 9 bases. This clonotype was sampled from a human donor in good health. Sequencing was performed on T cells isolated from PBMCs. CDR3 amino acids: CASSGQGANEKLFF. In DNA, the CDR3 is TGTGCCAGCAGTGGACAGGGGGCTAATGAAAAACTGTTTTTT. Full variable domain (rest looked up from reference TRBV2 and TRBJ1-4): EPEVTQTPSHQVTQMGQEVILRCVPISNHLYFYWYRQILGQKVEFLVSFYNNEISEKSEIFDDQFSVERPDGSNFTLKIRSTKLEDSAMYFCASSGQGANEKLFFGSGTQLSVL.